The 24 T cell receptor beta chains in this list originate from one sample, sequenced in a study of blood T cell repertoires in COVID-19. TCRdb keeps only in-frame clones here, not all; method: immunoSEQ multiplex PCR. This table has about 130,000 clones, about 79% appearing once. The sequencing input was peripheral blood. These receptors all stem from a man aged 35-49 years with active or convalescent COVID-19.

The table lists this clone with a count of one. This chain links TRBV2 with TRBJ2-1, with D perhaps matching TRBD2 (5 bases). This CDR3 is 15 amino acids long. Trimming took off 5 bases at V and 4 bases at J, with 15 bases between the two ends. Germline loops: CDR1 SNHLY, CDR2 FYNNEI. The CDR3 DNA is TGTGCCAGCAGTAAAAACTATCGGGATTACAATGAGCAGTTCTTC. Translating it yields CASSKNYRDYNEQFF.

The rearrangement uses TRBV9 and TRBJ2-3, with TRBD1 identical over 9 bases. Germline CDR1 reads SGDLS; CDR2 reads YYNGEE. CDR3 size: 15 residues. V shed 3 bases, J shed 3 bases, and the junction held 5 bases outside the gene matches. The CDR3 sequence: CASSDRDRVTDTQYF. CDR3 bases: TGTGCCAGCAGCGACCGGGACAGGGTGACAGATACGCAGTATTTT.

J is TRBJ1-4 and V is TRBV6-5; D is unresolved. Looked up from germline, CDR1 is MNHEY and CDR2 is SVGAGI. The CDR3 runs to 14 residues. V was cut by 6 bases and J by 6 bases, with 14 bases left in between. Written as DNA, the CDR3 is TGTGCCAGCAGCCGACCAAAGAGGGATGAAAAACTGTTTTTT. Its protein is CASSRPKRDEKLFF.

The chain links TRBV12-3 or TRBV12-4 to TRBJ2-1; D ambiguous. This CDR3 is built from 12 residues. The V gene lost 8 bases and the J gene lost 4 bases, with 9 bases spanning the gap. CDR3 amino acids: CASSERYNEQFF. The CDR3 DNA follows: TGTGCCAGCTCTGAACGGTACAATGAGCAGTTCTTC.

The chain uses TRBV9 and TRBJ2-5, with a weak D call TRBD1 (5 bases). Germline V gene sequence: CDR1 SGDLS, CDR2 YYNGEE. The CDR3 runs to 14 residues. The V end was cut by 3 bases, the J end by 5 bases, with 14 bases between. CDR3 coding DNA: TGTGCCAGCAGCGCGAAAGGGGTTTTCGAGACCCAGTACTTC. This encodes CASSAKGVFETQYF.

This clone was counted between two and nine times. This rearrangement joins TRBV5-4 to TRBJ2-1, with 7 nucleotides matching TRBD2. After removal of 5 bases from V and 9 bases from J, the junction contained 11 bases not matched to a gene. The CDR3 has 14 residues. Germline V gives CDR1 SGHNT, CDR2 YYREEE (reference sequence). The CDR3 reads CASRSPGLDTEQFF. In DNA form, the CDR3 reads TGTGCCAGCAGGTCGCCTGGACTAGATACTGAGCAGTTCTTC.

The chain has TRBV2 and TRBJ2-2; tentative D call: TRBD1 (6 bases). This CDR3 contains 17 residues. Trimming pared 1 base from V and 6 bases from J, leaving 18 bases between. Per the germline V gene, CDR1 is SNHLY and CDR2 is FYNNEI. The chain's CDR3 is CASSEGRTVSGAGELFF. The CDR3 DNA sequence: TGTGCCAGCAGTGAAGGACGGACAGTAAGCGGCGCCGGGGAGCTGTTTTTT.

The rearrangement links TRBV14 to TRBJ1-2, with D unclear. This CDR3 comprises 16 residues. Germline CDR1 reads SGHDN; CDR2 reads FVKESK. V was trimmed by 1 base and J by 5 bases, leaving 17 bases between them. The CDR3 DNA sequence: TGTGCCAGCAGCCAAGGGAGGTCCGTGTTCCATTATGGCTACACCTTC. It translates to CASSQGRSVFHYGYTF.

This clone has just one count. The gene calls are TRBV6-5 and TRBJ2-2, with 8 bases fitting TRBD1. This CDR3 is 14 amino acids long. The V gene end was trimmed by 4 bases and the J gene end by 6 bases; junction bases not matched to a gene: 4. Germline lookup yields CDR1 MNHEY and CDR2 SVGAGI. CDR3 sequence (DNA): TGTGCCAGCAGTTCCGGACAGGGCGCCGGGGAGCTGTTTTTT. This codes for CASSSGQGAGELFF.

The CDR3 here is CASSSTTLGAPLHF. The CDR3, as DNA: TGTGCCAGCAGTTCCACGACCTTAGGGGCACCCCTCCACTTT. The rearrangement uses TRBV6-5 and TRBJ1-6, with a weak D call TRBD1 (5 bases). Trimming left V 4 bases short and J 11 bases short, with 15 bases between. Germline V gives CDR1 MNHEY, CDR2 SVGAGI. The CDR3 totals 14 residues.

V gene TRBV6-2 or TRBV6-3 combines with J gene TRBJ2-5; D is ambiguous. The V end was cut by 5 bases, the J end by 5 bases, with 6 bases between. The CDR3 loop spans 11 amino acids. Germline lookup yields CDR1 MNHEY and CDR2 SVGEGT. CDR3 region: CASSTRETQYF. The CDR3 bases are TGTGCCAGCAGTACGCGGGAGACCCAGTACTTC.

Here the CDR3 DNA reads TGTGCCTCAGGATGGGGGGGCACTCGACCCCTCCACTTT. This codes for CASGWGGTRPLHF. The gene calls are TRBV30 and TRBJ1-6; D might be TRBD1 (6 bases). Germline lookup yields CDR1 GTSNPN and CDR2 SVGIG (reference sequence). This CDR3 has 13 residues. The germline V and J ends were trimmed by 7 bases and 12 bases, with 19 bases remaining between them.

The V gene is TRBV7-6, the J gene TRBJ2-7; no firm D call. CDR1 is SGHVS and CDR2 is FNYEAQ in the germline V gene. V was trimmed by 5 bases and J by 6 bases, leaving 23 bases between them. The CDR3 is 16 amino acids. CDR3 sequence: CASSPSDFPGLGEQYF. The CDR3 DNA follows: TGTGCCAGCAGCCCGAGTGACTTCCCCGGTTTGGGCGAGCAGTACTTC.

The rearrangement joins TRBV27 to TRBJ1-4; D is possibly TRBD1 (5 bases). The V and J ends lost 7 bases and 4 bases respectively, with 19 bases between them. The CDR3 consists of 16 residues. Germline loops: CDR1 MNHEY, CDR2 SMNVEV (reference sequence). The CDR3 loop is CASTQGFGAGNEKLFF. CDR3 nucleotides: TGTGCCAGCACCCAGGGTTTTGGGGCCGGTAATGAAAAACTGTTTTTT.

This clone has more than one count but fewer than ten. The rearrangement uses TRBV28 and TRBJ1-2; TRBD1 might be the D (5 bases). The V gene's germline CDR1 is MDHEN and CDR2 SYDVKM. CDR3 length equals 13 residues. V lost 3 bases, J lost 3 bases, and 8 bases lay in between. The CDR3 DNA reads TGTGCCAGCAGTTTCGGGGGGGACTATGGCTACACCTTC. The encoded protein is CASSFGGDYGYTF.

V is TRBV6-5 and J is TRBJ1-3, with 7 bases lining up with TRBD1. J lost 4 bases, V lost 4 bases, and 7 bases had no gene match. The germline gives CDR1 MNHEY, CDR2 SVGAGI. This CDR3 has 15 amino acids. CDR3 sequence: CASSSSRQGGNTIYF. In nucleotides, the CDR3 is TGTGCCAGCAGTTCCTCCCGACAGGGAGGAAACACCATATATTTT.

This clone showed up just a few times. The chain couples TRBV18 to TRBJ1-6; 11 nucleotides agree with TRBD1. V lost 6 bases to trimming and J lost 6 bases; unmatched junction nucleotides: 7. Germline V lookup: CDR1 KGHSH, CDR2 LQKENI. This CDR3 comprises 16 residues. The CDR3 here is CASSPGTGGINSPLHF. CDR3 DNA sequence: TGTGCCAGCTCCCCTGGGACAGGGGGGATTAATTCACCCCTCCACTTT. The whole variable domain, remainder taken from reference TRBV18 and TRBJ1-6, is NAGVMQNPRHLVRRRGQEARLRCSPMKGHSHVYWYRQLPEEGLKFMVYLQKENIIDESGMPKERFSAEFPKEGPSILRIQQVVRGDSAAYFCASSPGTGGINSPLHFGNGTRLTVT.

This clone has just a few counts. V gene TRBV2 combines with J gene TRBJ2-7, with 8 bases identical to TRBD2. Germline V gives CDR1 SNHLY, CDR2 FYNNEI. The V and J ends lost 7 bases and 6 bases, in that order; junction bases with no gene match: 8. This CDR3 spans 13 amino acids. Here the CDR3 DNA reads TGTGCCAGCACCCGACTAGCGATGGGCGAGCAGTACTTC. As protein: CASTRLAMGEQYF.

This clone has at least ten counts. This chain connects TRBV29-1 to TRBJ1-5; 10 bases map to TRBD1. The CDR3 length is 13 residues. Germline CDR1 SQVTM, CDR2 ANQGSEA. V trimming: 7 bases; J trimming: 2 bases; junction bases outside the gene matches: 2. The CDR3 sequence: CSAGQGGNQPQHF. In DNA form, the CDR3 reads TGCAGCGCCGGACAGGGGGGCAATCAGCCCCAGCATTTT. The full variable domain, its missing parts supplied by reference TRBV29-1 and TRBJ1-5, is SAVISQKPSRDICQRGTSLTIQCQVDSQVTMMFWYRQQPGQSLTLIATANQGSEATYESGFVIDKFPISRPNLTFSTLTVSNMSPEDSSIYLCSAGQGGNQPQHFGDGTRLSIL.

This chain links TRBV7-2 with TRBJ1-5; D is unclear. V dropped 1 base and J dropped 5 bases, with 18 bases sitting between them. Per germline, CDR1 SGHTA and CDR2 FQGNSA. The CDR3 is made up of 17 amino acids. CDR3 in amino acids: CASSLEPGAGNYQPQHF. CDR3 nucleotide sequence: TGTGCCAGCAGCTTAGAACCGGGTGCCGGGAATTATCAGCCCCAGCATTTT.

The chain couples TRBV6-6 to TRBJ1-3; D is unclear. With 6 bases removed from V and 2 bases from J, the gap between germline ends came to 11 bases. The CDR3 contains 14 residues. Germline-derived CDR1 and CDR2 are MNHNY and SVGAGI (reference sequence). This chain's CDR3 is CASSHGSAGNTIYF. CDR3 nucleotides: TGTGCCAGCAGCCACGGGTCGGCTGGAAACACCATATATTTT.

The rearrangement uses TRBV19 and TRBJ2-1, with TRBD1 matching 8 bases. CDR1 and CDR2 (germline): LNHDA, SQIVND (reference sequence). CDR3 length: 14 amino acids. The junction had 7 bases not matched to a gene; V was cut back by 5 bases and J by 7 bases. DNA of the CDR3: TGTGCCAGTAGTCTCAGGGGGCTGGGGAATGAGCAGTTCTTC. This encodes CASSLRGLGNEQFF.

In DNA, the CDR3 is TGTGCCAGCAGCACAACAGGGGGGAGTACTGAAGCTTTCTTT. It encodes CASSTTGGSTEAFF. The chain joins TRBV27 to TRBJ1-1, with TRBD1 identical over 8 bases. Germline CDR1 reads MNHEY; CDR2 reads SMNVEV (reference sequence). J lost 5 bases, V lost 6 bases, and 8 bases had no gene match. The CDR3 is made up of 14 amino acids.

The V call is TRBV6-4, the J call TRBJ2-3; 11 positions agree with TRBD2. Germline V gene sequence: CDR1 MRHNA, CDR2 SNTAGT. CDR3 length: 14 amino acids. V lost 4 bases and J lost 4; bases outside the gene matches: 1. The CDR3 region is CASSVAGGPDTQYF. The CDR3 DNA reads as TGTGCCAGCAGTGTAGCGGGGGGGCCAGATACGCAGTATTTT.